This T cell receptor beta chain is from a study of a mutant IDH1 vaccine in newly diagnosed glioma. About the research overall: Receipt of radiotherapy, temozolomide, or both preceded the study, and most received both.

Regarding time point: baseline, week 1 (first vaccination visit). Treatment specified: pre-vaccination baseline after standard-of-care therapy. Donors had new WHO grade 3 or 4 IDH1-mutant, ATRX-lost astrocytomas. V lost 9 bases to trimming and J lost 1 base, with 16 bases between them. The CDR3 has 14 amino acids. The germline V gene encodes CDR1 SGHRS and CDR2 YFSETQ. The sample holds a few counts of this clone. Measured with immunoSEQ multiplex PCR; TCRdb has only the in-frame clones, and not every one. The sample includes tens of thousands of clones, over 75% of them seen just once. The sequence derives from a man in his forties with glioma. Some clones in this sample may be carry-over from other donors' samples. The source was PBMCs, collected from a glioma patient treated with radiotherapy, temozolomide or both. The J gene is TRBJ1-2, the V gene TRBV5-1; a possible D gene is TRBD1 (5 bases). CDR3 loop: CATRQGLLNYGYTF. The CDR3 coding sequence is TGCGCCACCAGGCAGGGCCTCCTTAACTATGGCTACACCTTC.